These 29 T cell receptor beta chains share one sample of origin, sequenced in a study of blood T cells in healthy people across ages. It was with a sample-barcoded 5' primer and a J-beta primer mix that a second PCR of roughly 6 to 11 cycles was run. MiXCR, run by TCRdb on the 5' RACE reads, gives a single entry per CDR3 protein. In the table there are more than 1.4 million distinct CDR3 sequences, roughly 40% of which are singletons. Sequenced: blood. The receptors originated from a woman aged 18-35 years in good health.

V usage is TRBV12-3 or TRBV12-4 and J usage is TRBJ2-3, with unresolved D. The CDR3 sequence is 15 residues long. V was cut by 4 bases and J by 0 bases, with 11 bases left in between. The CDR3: CASSSYSRSTDTQYF. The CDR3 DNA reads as TGTGCCAGCAGTTCGTACTCGCGGAGCACAGATACGCAGTATTTT.

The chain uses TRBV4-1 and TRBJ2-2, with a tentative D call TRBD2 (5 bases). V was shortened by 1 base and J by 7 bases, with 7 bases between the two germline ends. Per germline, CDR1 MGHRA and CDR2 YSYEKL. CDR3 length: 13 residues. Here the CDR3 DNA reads TGCGCCAGCAGCCAAGTCGCGGGCGGGGAGCTGTTTTTT. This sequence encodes CASSQVAGGELFF.

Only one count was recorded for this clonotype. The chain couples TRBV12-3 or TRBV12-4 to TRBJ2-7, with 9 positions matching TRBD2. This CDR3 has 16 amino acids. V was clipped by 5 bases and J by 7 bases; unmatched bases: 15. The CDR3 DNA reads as TGTGCCAGCAGTCGCCAGGGACGAGCGGGGGGAAATGAGCAGTACTTC. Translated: CASSRQGRAGGNEQYF.

CDR3 bases: TGCAGTGCTAGTCGCCCTCGGTGGGATACGCAGTATTTT. Protein product: CSASRPRWDTQYF. V is TRBV20-1 and J is TRBJ2-3; no clear D. Germline values: CDR1 DFQATT, CDR2 SNEGSKA (reference sequence). The CDR3 totals 13 residues. Deletions cut 3 bases from V and 6 bases from J, with 13 bases between.

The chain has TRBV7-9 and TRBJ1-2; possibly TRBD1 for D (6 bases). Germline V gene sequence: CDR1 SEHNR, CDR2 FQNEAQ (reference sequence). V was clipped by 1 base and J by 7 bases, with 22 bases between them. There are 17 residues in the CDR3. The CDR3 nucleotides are TGTGCCAGCAGCTTAGGTTCCCCAAAGGGGGGTTTCGGTGGCTACACCTTC. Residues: CASSLGSPKGGFGGYTF. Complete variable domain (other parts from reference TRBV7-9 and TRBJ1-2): DTGVSQNPRHKITKRGQNVTFRCDPISEHNRLYWYRQTLGQGPEFLTYFQNEAQLEKSRLLSDRFSAERPKGSFSTLEIQRTEQGDSAMYLCASSLGSPKGGFGGYTFGSGTRLTVV.

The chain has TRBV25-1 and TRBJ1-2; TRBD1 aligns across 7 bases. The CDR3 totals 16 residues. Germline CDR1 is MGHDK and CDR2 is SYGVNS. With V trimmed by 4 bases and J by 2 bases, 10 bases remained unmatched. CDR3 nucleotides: TGTGCCAGCAGTGGGGACAGCGACCGCACCAACTATGGCTACACCTTC. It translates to CASSGDSDRTNYGYTF.

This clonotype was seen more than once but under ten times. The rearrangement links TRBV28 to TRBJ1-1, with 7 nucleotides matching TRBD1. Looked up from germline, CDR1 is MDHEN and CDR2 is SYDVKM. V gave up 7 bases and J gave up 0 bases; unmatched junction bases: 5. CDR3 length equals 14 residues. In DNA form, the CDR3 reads TGTGCCAGCACCAGGGGGGGCATGAACACTGAAGCTTTCTTT. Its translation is CASTRGGMNTEAFF.

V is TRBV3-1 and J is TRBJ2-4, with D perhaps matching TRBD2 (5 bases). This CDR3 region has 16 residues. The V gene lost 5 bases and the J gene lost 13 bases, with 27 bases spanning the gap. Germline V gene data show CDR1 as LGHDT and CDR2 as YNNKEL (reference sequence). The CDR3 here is CASSESSAFNQEIQYF. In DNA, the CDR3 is TGTGCCAGCAGCGAAAGTAGCGCCTTTAATCAAGAGATCCAGTACTTC.

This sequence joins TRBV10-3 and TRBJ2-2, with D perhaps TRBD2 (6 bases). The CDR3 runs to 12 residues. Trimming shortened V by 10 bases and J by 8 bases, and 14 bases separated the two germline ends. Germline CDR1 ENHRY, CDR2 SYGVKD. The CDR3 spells CATSEGSGELFF. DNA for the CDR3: TGTGCCACTTCGGAGGGGTCGGGGGAGCTGTTTTTT.

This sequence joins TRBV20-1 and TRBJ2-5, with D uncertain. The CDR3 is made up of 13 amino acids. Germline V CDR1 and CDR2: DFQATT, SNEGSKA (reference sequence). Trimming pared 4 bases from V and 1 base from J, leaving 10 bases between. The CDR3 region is CSATRGFQETQYF. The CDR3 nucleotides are TGCAGTGCTACACGAGGCTTCCAAGAGACCCAGTACTTC.

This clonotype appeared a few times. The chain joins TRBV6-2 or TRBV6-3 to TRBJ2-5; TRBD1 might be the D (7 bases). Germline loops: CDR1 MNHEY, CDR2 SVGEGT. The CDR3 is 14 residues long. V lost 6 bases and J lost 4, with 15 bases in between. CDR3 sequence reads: CASRGGQTGETQYF. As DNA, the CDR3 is TGTGCCAGCAGGGGGGGACAGACCGGAGAGACCCAGTACTTC.

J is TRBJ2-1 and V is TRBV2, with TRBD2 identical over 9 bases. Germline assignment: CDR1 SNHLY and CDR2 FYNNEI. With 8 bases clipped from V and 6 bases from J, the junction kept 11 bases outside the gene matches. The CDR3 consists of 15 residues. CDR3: CASFPLAGSLNEQFF. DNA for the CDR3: TGTGCCAGCTTCCCGCTAGCGGGGTCCCTCAATGAGCAGTTCTTC.

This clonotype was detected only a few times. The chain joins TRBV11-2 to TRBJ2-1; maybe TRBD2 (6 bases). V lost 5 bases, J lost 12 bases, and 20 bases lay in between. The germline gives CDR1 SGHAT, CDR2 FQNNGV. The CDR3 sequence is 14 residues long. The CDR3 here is CASSPPGVRVRQFF. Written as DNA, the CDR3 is TGTGCCAGCAGCCCACCGGGGGTGCGGGTGCGGCAGTTCTTC. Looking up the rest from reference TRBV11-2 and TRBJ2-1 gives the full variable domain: EAGVAQSPRYKIIEKRQSVAFWCNPISGHATLYWYQQILGQGPKLLIQFQNNGVVDDSQLPKDRFSAERLKGVDSTLKIQPAKLEDSAVYLCASSPPGVRVRQFFGPGTRLTVL.

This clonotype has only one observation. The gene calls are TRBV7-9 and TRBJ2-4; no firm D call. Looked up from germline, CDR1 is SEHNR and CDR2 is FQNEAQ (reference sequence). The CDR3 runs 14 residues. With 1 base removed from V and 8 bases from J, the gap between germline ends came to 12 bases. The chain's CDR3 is CASSLEGLPHIQYF. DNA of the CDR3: TGTGCCAGCAGCTTAGAGGGCCTCCCCCACATTCAGTACTTC. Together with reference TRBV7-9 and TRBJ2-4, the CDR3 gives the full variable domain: DTGVSQNPRHKITKRGQNVTFRCDPISEHNRLYWYRQTLGQGPEFLTYFQNEAQLEKSRLLSDRFSAERPKGSFSTLEIQRTEQGDSAMYLCASSLEGLPHIQYFGAGTRLSVL.

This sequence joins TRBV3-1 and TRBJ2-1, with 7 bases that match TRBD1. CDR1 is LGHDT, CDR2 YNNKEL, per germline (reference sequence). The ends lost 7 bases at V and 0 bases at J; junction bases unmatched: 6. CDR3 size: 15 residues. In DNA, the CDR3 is TGTGCCAGCACCCCACAGGGGAGCTCCTACAATGAGCAGTTCTTC. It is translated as CASTPQGSSYNEQFF.

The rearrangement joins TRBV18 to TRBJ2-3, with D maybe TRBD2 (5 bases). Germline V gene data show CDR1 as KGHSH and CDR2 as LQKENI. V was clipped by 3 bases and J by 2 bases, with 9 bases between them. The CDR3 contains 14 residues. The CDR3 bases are TGTGCCAGCTCACCGAGGGAAAACACAGATACGCAGTATTTT. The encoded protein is CASSPRENTDTQYF.

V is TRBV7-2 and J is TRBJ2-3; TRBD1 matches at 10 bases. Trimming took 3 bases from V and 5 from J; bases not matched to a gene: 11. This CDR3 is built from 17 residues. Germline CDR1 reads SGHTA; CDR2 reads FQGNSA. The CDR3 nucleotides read TGTGCCAGCAGCTTGAAAGGACAGGGGGTCGGCGGAGATACGCAGTATTTT. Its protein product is CASSLKGQGVGGDTQYF. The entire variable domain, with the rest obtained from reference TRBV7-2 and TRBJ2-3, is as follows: GAGVSQSPSNKVTEKGKDVELRCDPISGHTALYWYRQSLGQGLEFLIYFQGNSAPDKSGLPSDRFSAERTGGSVSTLTIQRTQQEDSAVYLCASSLKGQGVGGDTQYFGPGTRLTVL.

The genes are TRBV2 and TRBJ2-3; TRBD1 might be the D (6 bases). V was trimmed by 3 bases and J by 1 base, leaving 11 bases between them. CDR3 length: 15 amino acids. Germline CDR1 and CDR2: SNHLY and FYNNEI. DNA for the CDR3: TGTGCCAGCAGTGACGTACAGGGAGGCACAGATACGCAGTATTTT. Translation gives CASSDVQGGTDTQYF.

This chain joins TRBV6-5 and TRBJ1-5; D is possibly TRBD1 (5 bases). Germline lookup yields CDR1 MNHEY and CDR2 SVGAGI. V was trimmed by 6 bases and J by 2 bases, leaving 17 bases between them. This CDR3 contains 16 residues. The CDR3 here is CASSQNTAGGNQPQHF. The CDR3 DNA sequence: TGTGCCAGCAGCCAGAACACCGCGGGGGGCAATCAGCCCCAGCATTTT.

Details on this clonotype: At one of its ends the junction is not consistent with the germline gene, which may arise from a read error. The CDR3 nucleotides are TGTGTCAGCAGCTTAGCTGGGGGCCTAGAAGAGACCCAGTACTTC. Its protein is CVSSLAGGLEETQYF. This chain links TRBV7-7 with TRBJ2-7, with D tentatively TRBD1 (6 bases). The J call may be mistaken, given a closer DNA end match to TRBJ2-5. Per the germline V gene, CDR1 is SSHAT and CDR2 is FNYEAQ (reference sequence). The CDR3 runs to 15 residues.

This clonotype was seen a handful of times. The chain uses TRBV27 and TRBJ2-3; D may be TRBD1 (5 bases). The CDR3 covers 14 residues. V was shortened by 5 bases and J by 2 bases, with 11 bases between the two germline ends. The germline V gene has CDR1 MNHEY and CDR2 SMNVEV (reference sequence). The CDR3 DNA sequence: TGTGCCAGCAGTCCGGAACAGGTCACAGATACGCAGTATTTT. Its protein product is CASSPEQVTDTQYF.

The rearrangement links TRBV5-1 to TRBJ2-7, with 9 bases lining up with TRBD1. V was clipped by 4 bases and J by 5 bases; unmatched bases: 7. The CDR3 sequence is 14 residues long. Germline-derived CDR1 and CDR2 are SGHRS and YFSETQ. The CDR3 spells CASSLGQGHDEQYF. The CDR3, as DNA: TGCGCCAGCAGCCTGGGACAGGGACACGACGAGCAGTACTTC.

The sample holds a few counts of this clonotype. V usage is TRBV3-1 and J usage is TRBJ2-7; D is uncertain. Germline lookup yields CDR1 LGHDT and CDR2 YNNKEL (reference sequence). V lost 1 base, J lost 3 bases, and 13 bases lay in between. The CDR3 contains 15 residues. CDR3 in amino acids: CASSQALTEDYEQYF. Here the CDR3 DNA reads TGTGCCAGCAGCCAAGCCCTAACAGAAGACTACGAGCAGTACTTC.

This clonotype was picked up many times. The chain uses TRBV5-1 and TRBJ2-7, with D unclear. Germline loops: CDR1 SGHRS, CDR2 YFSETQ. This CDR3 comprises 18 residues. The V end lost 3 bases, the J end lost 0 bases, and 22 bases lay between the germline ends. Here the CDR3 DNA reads TGCGCCAGCAGCTCAATTCGAGCTTCAGTCTTTAGCTCCTACGAGCAGTACTTC. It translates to CASSSIRASVFSSYEQYF.

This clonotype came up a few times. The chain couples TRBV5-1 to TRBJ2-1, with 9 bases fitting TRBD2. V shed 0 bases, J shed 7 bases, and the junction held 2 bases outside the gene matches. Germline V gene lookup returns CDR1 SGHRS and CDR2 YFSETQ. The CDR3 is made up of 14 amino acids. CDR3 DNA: TGCGCCAGCAGCTTGGAGCGGGAGGCAAATGAGCAGTTCTTC. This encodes CASSLEREANEQFF.

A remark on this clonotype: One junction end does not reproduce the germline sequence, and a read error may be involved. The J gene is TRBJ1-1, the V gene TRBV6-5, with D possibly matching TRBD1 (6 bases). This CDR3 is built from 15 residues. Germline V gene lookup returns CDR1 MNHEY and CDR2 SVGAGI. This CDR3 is CASSYSYRVDTGAFF. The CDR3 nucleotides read TGTGCCAGCAGTTACTCGTACAGGGTGGACACTGGAGCTTTCTTT.

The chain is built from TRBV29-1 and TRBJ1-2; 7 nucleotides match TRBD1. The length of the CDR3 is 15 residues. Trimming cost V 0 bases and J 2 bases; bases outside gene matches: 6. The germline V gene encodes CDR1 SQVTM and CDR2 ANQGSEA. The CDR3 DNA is TGCAGCGTTGAAGAACAGGGGCCCGGAAACTATGGCTACACCTTC. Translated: CSVEEQGPGNYGYTF.

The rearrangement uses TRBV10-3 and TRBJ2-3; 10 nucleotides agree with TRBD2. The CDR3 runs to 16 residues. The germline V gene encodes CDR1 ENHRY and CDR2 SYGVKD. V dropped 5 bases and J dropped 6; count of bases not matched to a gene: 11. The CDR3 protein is CAISQDVAGGVDTQYF. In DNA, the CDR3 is TGTGCCATCAGTCAAGACGTAGCGGGGGGTGTCGATACGCAGTATTTT.

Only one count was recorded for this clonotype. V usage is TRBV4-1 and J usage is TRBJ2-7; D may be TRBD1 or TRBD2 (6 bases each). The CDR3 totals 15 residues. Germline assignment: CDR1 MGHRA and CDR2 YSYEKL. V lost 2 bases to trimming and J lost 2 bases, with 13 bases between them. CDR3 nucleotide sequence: TGCGCCAGCAGCCAACCATGGGGGGCCCCCTACGAGCAGTACTTC. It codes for CASSQPWGAPYEQYF.